Following are 22 T cell receptor beta chains from one sample sequenced in a study of blood T cell repertoires in COVID-19. This table comes from immunoSEQ multiplex PCR, and its TCRdb copy is limited to in-frame clones, with some not included. The sample gives about 230,000 clones, roughly 82% of which show up once; around 2% is in the top ten. The sample comprised peripheral blood. Source of these receptors: a man aged 40-49 years who had recovered from COVID-19.

DNA of the CDR3: TGTGCCAGCAGCTTGGGACTAGCGGGAGGGCCCGGGGAGCTGTTTTTT. It translates to CASSLGLAGGPGELFF. The rearrangement joins TRBV5-6 to TRBJ2-2; 14 nucleotides agree with TRBD2. V was clipped by 0 bases and J by 6 bases; unmatched bases: 1. The germline V gene encodes CDR1 SGHDT and CDR2 YYEEEE. This CDR3 is built from 16 residues. Looking up the rest from reference TRBV5-6 and TRBJ2-2 gives the full variable domain: DAGVTQSPTHLIKTRGQQVTLRCSPKSGHDTVSWYQQALGQGPQFIFQYYEEEERQRGNFPDRFSGHQFPNYSSELNVNALLLGDSALYLCASSLGLAGGPGELFFGEGSRLTVL.

This clone was detected a few times. V and J are TRBV6-4 and TRBJ1-6; D might be TRBD1 (5 bases). V was pared by 6 bases and J by 7 bases, with 13 bases between. The length of the CDR3 is 14 residues. Germline CDR1 reads MRHNA; CDR2 reads SNTAGT. CDR3 protein: CASSIGTGNSPLHF. The CDR3 region has the DNA TGTGCCAGCAGCATAGGGACTGGGAATTCACCCCTCCACTTT.

The chain links TRBV3-1 (or the pseudogene TRBV3-2) to TRBJ2-7; 9 nucleotides match TRBD1. In germline, CDR1 is LGHDT, CDR2 YNNKEL (reference sequence). Trimming at V came to 1 base and at J to 3 bases, leaving 19 bases not matched to a gene. There are 20 residues in the CDR3. The CDR3: CASSQAPGQGWKVFVYEQYF. The DNA for the CDR3 is TGTGCCAGCAGCCAAGCCCCGGGACAGGGATGGAAGGTGTTTGTCTACGAGCAGTACTTC.

This clone was detected once. The V call is TRBV19, the J call TRBJ2-2; 7 bases match TRBD2. There are 15 residues in the CDR3. Trimming cost V 5 bases and J 2 bases; bases outside gene matches: 5. Germline V gene lookup returns CDR1 LNHDA and CDR2 SQIVND (reference sequence). CDR3 loop: CASSVGTTNTGELFF. The CDR3 bases are TGTGCCAGTAGTGTCGGGACTACAAACACCGGGGAGCTGTTTTTT.

V and J are TRBV5-4 and TRBJ2-6; TRBD2 matches 14 bases. The J segment lost 4 bases and the V segment lost 5 bases, leaving 8 bases of the junction unmatched. CDR1 and CDR2 from the germline V gene are SGHNT and YYREEE (reference sequence). The CDR3 is 18 residues long. The CDR3 reads CASSLPGLAGAGANVLTF. The CDR3 coding sequence is TGTGCCAGCAGTTTACCGGGACTAGCGGGAGCCGGGGCCAACGTCCTGACTTTC.

The chain has TRBV3-1 (or the pseudogene TRBV3-2) and TRBJ1-3, with D possibly matching TRBD1 (5 bases). This CDR3 has 15 amino acids. V was cut by 6 bases and J by 0 bases, with 12 bases left in between. CDR1 and CDR2 from the germline V gene are LGHDT and YNNKEL (reference sequence). The chain's CDR3 is CASSYGHRSGNTIYF. CDR3 nucleotides: TGTGCCAGCAGTTACGGACATCGCTCTGGAAACACCATATATTTT.

The chain couples TRBV6-5 to TRBJ1-1, with TRBD1 matching 9 bases. Germline V gene data show CDR1 as MNHEY and CDR2 as SVGAGI. The V gene end was trimmed by 5 bases and the J gene end by 3 bases; junction bases not matched to a gene: 7. This CDR3 has 15 amino acids. The CDR3 here is CASSRGQGRDTEAFF. In DNA, the CDR3 is TGTGCCAGCAGTAGGGGACAGGGACGGGACACTGAAGCTTTCTTT.

The V and J genes are TRBV29-1 and TRBJ2-7; TRBD1 agrees at 9 bases. From germline, CDR1 is SQVTM and CDR2 ANQGSEA. V shed 4 bases, J shed 5 bases, and the junction held 6 bases outside the gene matches. This CDR3 contains 13 residues. This CDR3 reads CSVGRRTGDEQYF. CDR3 DNA sequence: TGCAGCGTTGGACGACGGACAGGGGACGAGCAGTACTTC.

With regard to this clone: The junction and the germline gene differ at one end; a read error may be behind it. V is TRBV4-3 and J is TRBJ2-7; TRBD2 agrees at 7 bases. The CDR3 consists of 16 residues. Looked up from germline, CDR1 is LGHNA and CDR2 is YSLEER. This chain's CDR3 is CASSQDAASGSYAQYF. CDR3 in DNA: TGCGCCAGCAGCCAAGATGCGGCTAGCGGCTCGTACGCGCAGTACTTC.

The chain employs TRBV19 and TRBJ2-7; 10 nucleotides agree with TRBD1. The length of the CDR3 is 16 residues. CDR1 is LNHDA, CDR2 SQIVND, per germline (reference sequence). After removal of 4 bases from V and 2 bases from J, the junction contained 8 bases not matched to a gene. The CDR3 region has the DNA TGTGCCAGTAGTAGGGGACAGGGGAAGGACACCTACGAGCAGTACTTC. Amino acids: CASSRGQGKDTYEQYF.

The chain carries TRBV2 and TRBJ1-6; TRBD1 agrees at 9 bases. Germline lookup yields CDR1 SNHLY and CDR2 FYNNEI. Trimming cost V 10 bases and J 5 bases; bases outside gene matches: 6. The length of the CDR3 is 14 residues. The CDR3 nucleotides read TGTGCCACAGGGGACAGGGTAGATAATTCACCCCTCCACTTT. Amino acids: CATGDRVDNSPLHF.

The chain is built from TRBV14 and TRBJ2-7; 9 positions match TRBD1. From germline, CDR1 is SGHDN and CDR2 FVKESK. Trimming took 1 base from V and 4 from J; bases not matched to a gene: 5. The CDR3 totals 15 residues. CDR3 DNA: TGTGCCAGCAGCCAAGGGACAGGGGTTTTATACGAGCAGTACTTC. It specifies CASSQGTGVLYEQYF. Supplemented by reference TRBV14 and TRBJ2-7, the full variable domain reads EAGVTQFPSHSVIEKGQTVTLRCDPISGHDNLYWYRRVMGKEIKFLLHFVKESKQDESGMPNNRFLAERTGGTYSTLKVQPAELEDSGVYFCASSQGTGVLYEQYFGPGTRLTVT.

The chain employs TRBV30 and TRBJ2-6; D remains ambiguous. CDR3 length: 12 amino acids. With 8 bases removed from V and 4 bases from J, the gap between germline ends came to 9 bases. CDR1 is GTSNPN and CDR2 is SVGIG in the germline V gene (reference sequence). In DNA, the CDR3 is TGTGCCGCGTCTTCAGGGGCCAACGTCCTGACTTTC. As protein: CAASSGANVLTF.

The J gene is TRBJ1-2, the V gene TRBV5-5; 8 bases are shared with TRBD1. The CDR3 is 13 residues long. Germline CDR1 and CDR2: SGHKS and YYEKEE (reference sequence). Trimming at V came to 4 bases and at J to 12 bases, leaving 11 bases not matched to a gene. In DNA form, the CDR3 reads TGTGCCAGCAGCCCTACCGGACAGGGCTGGAACACCTTC. This sequence encodes CASSPTGQGWNTF.

This chain links TRBV5-5 with TRBJ1-2, with TRBD1 identical over 9 bases. The CDR3 totals 16 residues. Germline V CDR1 and CDR2: SGHKS, YYEKEE (reference sequence). V was pared by 1 base and J by 8 bases, with 12 bases of the junction left unmatched. The DNA of the CDR3 is TGTGCCAGCAGCTTGCCGAATTACAGGGGGCATTGGGGCTACACCTTC. Its translation is CASSLPNYRGHWGYTF.

A note on this clone: This sample also contains other DNA sequences that code for the same CDR3. The V gene is TRBV18, the J gene TRBJ2-5; weak D call: TRBD1 (5 bases). V was pared by 1 base and J by 2 bases, with 5 bases between. Germline V CDR1 and CDR2: KGHSH, LQKENI. This CDR3 region has 13 residues. CDR3 amino acids: CASSPQGQETQYF. The CDR3 bases are TGTGCCAGCTCACCACAGGGGCAAGAGACCCAGTACTTC.

V and J are TRBV6-5 and TRBJ2-7, with 8 bases fitting TRBD1. The CDR3 is 15 residues long. The trim removed 0 bases at V and 4 bases at J, leaving 5 bases unmatched. Germline V gives CDR1 MNHEY, CDR2 SVGAGI. CDR3 protein: CASSYSADRVYEQYF. As DNA, the CDR3 is TGTGCCAGCAGTTACTCTGCGGACAGGGTTTACGAGCAGTACTTC.

V and J are TRBV4-3 and TRBJ1-3; TRBD1 matches 10 bases. Germline CDR1 is LGHNA and CDR2 is YSLEER. The ends lost 4 bases at V and 2 bases at J; junction bases unmatched: 8. The CDR3 loop spans 17 amino acids. The CDR3 region is CASSRLTGGLAGNTIYF. The DNA for the CDR3 is TGCGCCAGCAGCCGCCTGACAGGGGGCTTAGCTGGAAACACCATATATTTT.

V gene TRBV12-3 or TRBV12-4 combines with J gene TRBJ2-7, with 7 bases that match TRBD1. V lost 6 bases, J lost 4 bases, and 6 bases stayed unmatched. The CDR3 contains 13 residues. This chain's CDR3 is CASRGTVGYEQYF. The CDR3 DNA sequence: TGTGCCAGCAGGGGGACAGTCGGTTACGAGCAGTACTTC.

This clone was seen only once. V is TRBV19 and J is TRBJ1-3; no clear D. Trimming shortened V by 5 bases and J by 3 bases, and 17 bases separated the two germline ends. This CDR3 comprises 16 residues. Germline V gene data show CDR1 as LNHDA and CDR2 as SQIVND (reference sequence). The chain's CDR3 is CASSARTEAYGNTIYF. In DNA, the CDR3 is TGTGCCAGTAGTGCCCGGACGGAGGCTTATGGAAACACCATATATTTT. The full variable domain, completed using reference TRBV19 and TRBJ1-3, is DGGITQSPKYLFRKEGQNVTLSCEQNLNHDAMYWYRQDPGQGLRLIYYSQIVNDFQKGDIAEGYSVSREKKESFPLTVTSAQKNPTAFYLCASSARTEAYGNTIYFGEGSWLTVV.

This chain connects TRBV6-5 to TRBJ1-3; 10 nucleotides match TRBD1. The V gene's germline CDR1 is MNHEY and CDR2 SVGAGI. The CDR3 runs to 14 residues. Germline trimming cut 10 bases from V and 2 bases from J; bases unmatched to any gene: 5. For the CDR3, the DNA is TGTGCCACCCAGACAGGGGGCACTGGAAACACCATATATTTT. As protein: CATQTGGTGNTIYF.

The chain employs TRBV5-1 and TRBJ2-3; TRBD2 might be the D (6 bases). The V gene lost 3 bases and the J gene lost 2 bases, with 19 bases spanning the gap. The CDR3 sequence is 17 residues long. Germline V CDR1 and CDR2: SGHRS, YFSETQ. The CDR3 reads CASSWGSAGQTTDTQYF. The CDR3 DNA reads TGCGCCAGCAGCTGGGGGAGCGCGGGGCAAACCACAGATACGCAGTATTTT.